This T cell receptor beta chain originates from a study of T cell responses to AZD1222 COVID-19 vaccine. Findings and caveats of the study: Targeting of unmutated variant regions was reportedly seen in nearly half of spike-specific TCRs.

Germline CDR1 reads MNHEY; CDR2 reads SMNVEV (reference sequence). V lost 8 bases and J lost 6, with 20 bases in between. There are 15 residues in the CDR3. Generated by immunoSEQ multiplex PCR, the TCRdb table keeps only in-frame clones and is missing some. The table lists 100,000 or so clones, approximately 87% of them singletons. About this clone itself: Its target is not known.

J is TRBJ1-5 and V is TRBV27; D is perhaps TRBD1 (6 bases). This receptor was identified in an adult in good health. Source: peripheral blood, taken on day 0 of AZD1222 vaccination. The CDR3 here is CASGERQVKGQPQHF. In nucleotides, the CDR3 is TGTGCCAGCGGCGAGCGACAGGTTAAAGGTCAGCCCCAGCATTTT.